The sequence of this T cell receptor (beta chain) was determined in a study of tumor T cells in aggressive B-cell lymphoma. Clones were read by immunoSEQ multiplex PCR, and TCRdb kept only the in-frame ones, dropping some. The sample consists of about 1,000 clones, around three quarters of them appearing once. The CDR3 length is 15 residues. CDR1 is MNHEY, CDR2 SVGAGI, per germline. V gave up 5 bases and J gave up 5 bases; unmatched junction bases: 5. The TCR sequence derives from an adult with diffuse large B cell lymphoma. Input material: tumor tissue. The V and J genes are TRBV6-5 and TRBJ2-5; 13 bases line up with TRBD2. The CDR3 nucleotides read TGTGCCAGCAGTACTAGCGGGGGGGCCTGGGAGACCCAGTACTTC. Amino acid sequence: CASSTSGGAWETQYF.